The following is a T cell receptor (beta chain) sequence with its context. Here immunoSEQ multiplex PCR was the method, and the copy in TCRdb shows in-frame clones only, minus some. The data hold just over 150,000 clones, with 85% observed a single time. This record comes from a study of blood T cell repertoires in COVID-19. The length of the CDR3 is 15 residues. Germline V gene lookup returns CDR1 SGHTA and CDR2 FQGTGA. The J segment lost 4 bases and the V segment lost 5 bases, leaving 8 bases of the junction unmatched. The chain links TRBV7-3 to TRBJ1-2, with 9 bases fitting TRBD1. Sequences were obtained from peripheral blood. This TCR was sampled from a human donor with acute or convalescent COVID-19. The donor label of this sample is uncertain. CDR3 bases: TGTGCCAGCAGCCTCAGGACAGGGGACTTCTATGGCTACACCTTC. Amino acid sequence: CASSLRTGDFYGYTF.